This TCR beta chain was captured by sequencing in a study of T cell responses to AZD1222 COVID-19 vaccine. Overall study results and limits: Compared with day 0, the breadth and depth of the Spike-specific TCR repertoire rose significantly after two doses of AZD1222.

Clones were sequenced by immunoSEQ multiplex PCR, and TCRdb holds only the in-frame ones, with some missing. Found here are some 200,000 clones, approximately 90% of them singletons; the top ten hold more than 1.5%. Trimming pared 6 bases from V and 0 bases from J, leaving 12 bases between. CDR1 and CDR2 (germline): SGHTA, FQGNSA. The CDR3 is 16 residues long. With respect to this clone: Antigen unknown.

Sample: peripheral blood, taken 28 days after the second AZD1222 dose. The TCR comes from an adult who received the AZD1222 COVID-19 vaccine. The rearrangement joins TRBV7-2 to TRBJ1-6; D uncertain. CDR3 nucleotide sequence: TGTGCCAGCAGTTACCAGCAGAGCTCCTATAATTCACCCCTCCACTTT. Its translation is CASSYQQSSYNSPLHF.